This T cell receptor beta chain was observed in a study of blood T cell repertoires in COVID-19. Study background: The study drew acute and convalescent COVID-19 samples from the United States, Italy and Spain.

This clone was counted at least ten times. Ages ranged from roughly 18 to 100 years, with residence in more than 20 US areas. Either two negative PCRs, clearance, or symptom resolution qualified Cohort 3 donors as recovered. Per the original methods: Cell counts per sample came from amplifying reference gene primers. Some clones are missing from TCRdb's copy, which holds only in-frame ones; the method was immunoSEQ multiplex PCR. The V and J calls and clone size are taken from that table; D and trimming were inferred from the DNA. This sample has 150,000 to 170,000 clones, with around 80% found just once. Germline V gene lookup returns CDR1 GTSNPN and CDR2 SVGIG (reference sequence). With V trimmed by 3 bases and J by 0 bases, 2 bases remained unmatched. The CDR3 covers 15 residues.

This receptor was taken from a middle-aged man who had recovered from COVID-19. This sequence joins TRBV30 and TRBJ1-3, with TRBD1 identical over 10 bases. The source material was PBMCs or T cells enriched from blood (not recorded which). CDR3: CAWRRDRGSGNTIYF. The CDR3, as DNA: TGTGCCTGGAGGCGGGACAGGGGCTCTGGAAACACCATATATTTT.